Below, one T cell receptor (beta chain) is given with its context. Its matching antigen is unknown. A much more abundant neighbour one base away suggests this may be a read error. The sample carries other DNA sequences with the same CDR3. The CDR3 covers 11 residues. From germline, CDR1 is LNHDA and CDR2 SQIVND (reference sequence). Ahead of thyroid surgery, no patient had received treatment of any kind. These data are taken from a study of metastatic and nonmetastatic thyroid tumors. Across the study: For malignant and benign thyroid patients, tumor or nodule tissue and blood were the sources whose repertoires were compared. Notes on the study in general: When malignant thyroid tumors were compared with benign nodules, TCR beta diversity was reportedly significantly higher in the malignant tumors. This held in both blood and tumor samples.

TCRdb re-clonotyped the PCR reads via MiXCR. The sample holds almost 70,000 clones, approximately 15% seen once. Sequenced sample: blood. The J gene is TRBJ2-4, the V gene TRBV19; TRBD2 is a possible D gene (5 bases). This sequence originates from a male donor with papillary thyroid cancer or a benign thyroid nodule (not recorded which). Some clones in this sample may be carry-over from other donors' samples. The chain's CDR3 is CASMDGLIQYF. In DNA, the CDR3 is TGTGCAAGTATGGACGGACTCATTCAGTACTTC.